This T cell receptor beta chain was retrieved from a study of blood T cell repertoires in COVID-19. The table came from immunoSEQ multiplex PCR; TCRdb's copy has only in-frame clones and leaves some out. The data show 250,000 to 350,000 clones, 85% to 90% seen once. This TCR derives from a man in his thirties or forties with acute or convalescent COVID-19. The sequenced sample consisted of peripheral blood.

In DNA form, the CDR3 reads TGTGCCACTCGACAGATATTGAACACTGAAGCTTTCTTT. This gives the protein CATRQILNTEAFF. This chain connects TRBV10-3 to TRBJ1-1, with D possibly matching TRBD1 (5 bases). Germline V gene lookup returns CDR1 ENHRY and CDR2 SYGVKD. Trimming pared 10 bases from V and 0 bases from J, leaving 12 bases between. The CDR3 contains 13 residues.